A single sample is the source of the 14 T cell receptor beta chains below, sequenced in a study of blood T cell repertoires in COVID-19. TCRdb's copy holds only in-frame clones and misses some; the assay was immunoSEQ multiplex PCR. The table shows a few hundred thousand clones, with roughly 86% occurring only once. The sample was peripheral blood. Source of these receptors: a woman aged 50 to 60 who had recovered from COVID-19.

The chain employs TRBV5-1 and TRBJ1-1; TRBD1 is a possible D gene (5 bases). V lost 4 bases and J 3 bases, leaving 10 bases between the germline ends. The CDR3 runs to 13 residues. The germline gives CDR1 SGHRS, CDR2 YFSETQ. CDR3 in amino acids: CASSAMTDTEAFF. The CDR3 region has the DNA TGCGCCAGCAGCGCTATGACAGACACTGAAGCTTTCTTT.

The chain recombines TRBV9 with TRBJ2-5; maybe TRBD2 (5 bases). From germline, CDR1 is SGDLS and CDR2 YYNGEE. The CDR3 contains 14 residues. V was shortened by 0 bases and J by 2 bases, with 8 bases between the two germline ends. This CDR3 is CASSVGTSQETQYF. Written as DNA, the CDR3 is TGTGCCAGCAGCGTAGGAACTAGTCAAGAGACCCAGTACTTC.

The rearrangement links TRBV28 to TRBJ2-2, with 9 bases identical to TRBD1. The junction had 2 bases not matched to a gene; V was cut back by 5 bases and J by 1 base. The germline V gene encodes CDR1 MDHEN and CDR2 SYDVKM. The CDR3 is 15 amino acids. CDR3: CASSTGQGNTGELFF. The CDR3 DNA reads as TGTGCCAGCAGTACGGGACAGGGGAACACCGGGGAGCTGTTTTTT.

The chain employs TRBV11-2 and TRBJ2-3; D is ambiguous. The V end lost 5 bases, the J end lost 2 bases, and 11 bases lay between the germline ends. The CDR3 runs 14 residues. Germline V lookup: CDR1 SGHAT, CDR2 FQNNGV. Written as DNA, the CDR3 is TGTGCCAGCAGCCCCCCGACTCTCACAGATACGCAGTATTTT. Encoded protein: CASSPPTLTDTQYF.

Only a few counts were recorded for this clone. V is TRBV3-1 (or the pseudogene TRBV3-2) and J is TRBJ1-2; no reliable D call. Per the germline V gene, CDR1 is LGHDT and CDR2 is YNNKEL (reference sequence). V was shortened by 3 bases and J by 8 bases, with 16 bases between the two germline ends. The CDR3 totals 14 residues. CDR3 sequence (DNA): TGTGCCAGCAGCCAGAACGTTCTACCGGGAGGCTACACCTTC. This codes for CASSQNVLPGGYTF.

This chain connects TRBV11-2 to TRBJ1-1; 7 positions match TRBD1. The V and J ends lost 2 bases and 2 bases, in that order; junction bases with no gene match: 2. The CDR3 is made up of 14 amino acids. Germline V CDR1 and CDR2: SGHAT, FQNNGV. The CDR3: CASSLRQGNTEAFF. Written as DNA, the CDR3 is TGTGCCAGCAGCTTAAGACAGGGAAACACTGAAGCTTTCTTT.

V is TRBV4-1 and J is TRBJ2-2; TRBD2 is a possible D gene (6 bases). The V end was cut by 2 bases, the J end by 6 bases, with 28 bases between. CDR1 is MGHRA, CDR2 YSYEKL, per germline. The CDR3 is made up of 20 amino acids. CDR3 in amino acids: CASSQNSYGSRLAAAGELFF. The CDR3 region has the DNA TGCGCCAGCAGCCAAAATTCATACGGGAGTAGGTTGGCCGCGGCCGGGGAGCTGTTTTTT.

This rearrangement joins TRBV2 to TRBJ1-5; D not certain. Germline V gives CDR1 SNHLY, CDR2 FYNNEI. V lost 4 bases and J lost 6, with 10 bases in between. The CDR3 totals 13 residues. The chain's CDR3 is CASSGTGSQPQHF. CDR3 in DNA: TGTGCCAGCAGTGGTACGGGAAGTCAGCCCCAGCATTTT.

This clone was counted between two and nine times. V usage is TRBV2 and J usage is TRBJ2-7; TRBD1 agrees at 9 bases. The germline CDR1 and CDR2 sequences are SNHLY and FYNNEI. This CDR3 is built from 13 residues. The junction had 7 bases not matched to a gene; V was cut back by 6 bases and J by 7 bases. The CDR3 sequence is CASSGQGPGEQYF. The CDR3 region has the DNA TGTGCCAGCAGCGGACAGGGGCCGGGGGAGCAGTACTTC.

The chain uses TRBV6-2 or TRBV6-3 and TRBJ2-2; 8 positions agree with TRBD2. The CDR3 has 16 amino acids. J gave up 7 bases and V 5 bases, and 12 bases lay outside the gene matches. From germline, CDR1 is MNHEY and CDR2 SVGEGT. CDR3 sequence reads: CASSLAPRGGSGELFF. The CDR3 DNA reads TGTGCCAGCAGTCTAGCACCCCGGGGGGGGAGCGGGGAGCTGTTTTTT.

The J gene is TRBJ1-1, the V gene TRBV4-3, with a possible D match to TRBD1 (5 bases). V was trimmed by 1 base and J by 4 bases, leaving 10 bases between them. Germline loops: CDR1 LGHNA, CDR2 YSLEER. This CDR3 is 14 amino acids long. CDR3 in DNA: TGCGCCAGCAGCCAAGGAGTTAGGGGCACTGAAGCTTTCTTT. It codes for CASSQGVRGTEAFF.

V usage is TRBV2 and J usage is TRBJ2-7; possible D gene TRBD1, 6 bases. The V end lost 1 base, the J end lost 5 bases, and 12 bases lay between the germline ends. Germline V gene lookup returns CDR1 SNHLY and CDR2 FYNNEI. This CDR3 comprises 14 residues. The CDR3 reads CASSEGRGTDEQYF. DNA for the CDR3: TGTGCCAGCAGTGAAGGCAGGGGTACCGACGAGCAGTACTTC.

V and J are TRBV28 and TRBJ2-2; D not resolved. Trimming removed 3 bases at V and 6 bases at J, with 8 bases between. Germline values: CDR1 MDHEN, CDR2 SYDVKM. The CDR3 loop spans 13 amino acids. CDR3 loop: CASSLWQSGELFF. The CDR3 bases are TGTGCCAGCAGTTTGTGGCAGTCCGGGGAGCTGTTTTTT.

The V and J genes are TRBV7-6 and TRBJ1-3, with D tentatively TRBD1 (5 bases). The length of the CDR3 is 16 residues. CDR1 and CDR2 from the germline V gene are SGHVS and FNYEAQ. V was clipped by 5 bases and J by 4 bases, with 18 bases between them. The CDR3 DNA reads as TGTGCCAGCAGCGTCATCCCAGGGTCGGCGGGAAACACCATATATTTT. This gives the protein CASSVIPGSAGNTIYF.